The next 26 T cell receptor beta chains were all read from a single sample in a study of T cell changes during pregnancy in multiple sclerosis. The data were produced by immunoSEQ multiplex PCR, yet TCRdb's version contains in-frame clones alone and is incomplete. This sample yields about 20,000 clones, of which about 84% are seen a single time; more than 7.5% belongs to the top ten. The input for sequencing was CD8+ T cells from peripheral blood mononuclear cells, taken after pregnancy. These receptors all stem from a female donor with multiple sclerosis, enrolled in a pregnancy study.

V gene TRBV28 combines with J gene TRBJ2-7, with D tentatively TRBD2 (5 bases). Germline assignment: CDR1 MDHEN and CDR2 SYDVKM. V lost 1 base and J 1 base, leaving 8 bases between the germline ends. The CDR3 has 14 amino acids. CDR3: CASSLLEVSYEQYF. DNA of the CDR3: TGTGCCAGCAGTTTATTGGAGGTATCCTACGAGCAGTACTTC.

The V gene is TRBV19, the J gene TRBJ1-1; D not certain. Germline V lookup: CDR1 LNHDA, CDR2 SQIVND (reference sequence). V was shortened by 1 base and J by 2 bases, with 11 bases between the two germline ends. The CDR3 covers 15 residues. CDR3 loop: CASSIGRTLNTEAFF. The CDR3 region has the DNA TGTGCCAGTAGTATAGGTCGTACCCTAAACACTGAAGCTTTCTTT.

This chain connects TRBV28 to TRBJ2-2; 9 nucleotides match TRBD1. Per germline, CDR1 MDHEN and CDR2 SYDVKM. The CDR3 extends over 16 amino acids. V lost 6 bases, J lost 5 bases, and 10 bases stayed unmatched. CDR3 in amino acids: CASSQDRGRDTGELFF. In DNA form, the CDR3 reads TGTGCCAGCAGCCAGGACAGGGGTCGTGATACCGGGGAGCTGTTTTTT.

V and J are TRBV12-1 and TRBJ2-3; TRBD2, as called in the table, went unchecked against the DNA. TRBV12-1 is a pseudogene locus. The CDR3 runs 14 residues. The CDR3, as DNA: TGTGCCAGCAAGGTCTGCGGGAGTGCAGATACGCAGTATTTT. It yields the protein CASKVCGSADTQYF.

The rearrangement joins TRBV14 to TRBJ2-1; 9 bases line up with TRBD2. Germline assignment: CDR1 SGHDN and CDR2 FVKESK. V lost 1 base and J lost 7; bases outside the gene matches: 5. The CDR3 is 15 amino acids. The chain's CDR3 is CASSQVPSGVNEQFF. The CDR3, as DNA: TGTGCCAGCAGCCAAGTCCCTAGCGGGGTAAATGAGCAGTTCTTC.

This clone was recorded once. The V and J genes are TRBV5-4 and TRBJ1-2; 9 positions agree with TRBD1. The V and J ends lost 4 bases and 3 bases, in that order; junction bases with no gene match: 7. The germline V gene has CDR1 SGHNT and CDR2 YYREEE (reference sequence). CDR3 length: 15 amino acids. The CDR3 DNA is TGTGCCAGCAGCGGACCCGGGACAGGGTACTATGGCTACACCTTC. As protein: CASSGPGTGYYGYTF.

This chain connects TRBV6-5 to TRBJ2-5; D perhaps matches TRBD1 (6 bases). Trimming removed 5 bases from V and 5 bases from J, with 15 bases in between. The CDR3 extends over 14 amino acids. Germline V gives CDR1 MNHEY, CDR2 SVGAGI. In nucleotides, the CDR3 is TGTGCCAGCAGTATCGAGGGGGAGCGGGAGACCCAGTACTTC. Translating it yields CASSIEGERETQYF.

V usage is TRBV11-3 and J usage is TRBJ2-7; TRBD1 aligns across 9 bases. Germline assignment: CDR1 SGHNT and CDR2 YENEEA. The CDR3 spans 16 residues. Trimming took 2 bases from V and 3 from J; bases not matched to a gene: 8. CDR3 bases: TGTGCCAGCAGCTTACCCACGGACAGGGGCGGCTACGAGCAGTACTTC. It encodes CASSLPTDRGGYEQYF.

This clone occurred once. CDR3 residues: CASSFEKKRGALGEQYF. For the CDR3, the DNA is TGCGCCAGCAGCTTTGAGAAGAAGCGCGGGGCCCTGGGCGAGCAGTACTTC. V and J are TRBV5-1 and TRBJ2-7, with D possibly being TRBD2 (6 bases). CDR3 length: 17 amino acids. Trimming took 2 bases from V and 6 from J, leaving 24 bases between them. CDR1 and CDR2 (germline): SGHRS, YFSETQ.

In the case of this clone: Sequence at one end of the junction differs from germline and may be a read error. The CDR3 loop reads CVSGWVAGPSYEQYF. Here the CDR3 DNA reads TGTGTCAGCGGGTGGGTAGCGGGACCGAGCTACGAGCAGTACTTC. V and J are TRBV6-5 and TRBJ2-7; 8 positions match TRBD2. Germline V CDR1 and CDR2: MNHEY, SVGAGI. This CDR3 is 15 amino acids long.

V gene TRBV9 combines with J gene TRBJ2-2; 7 nucleotides match TRBD2. Germline V gene sequence: CDR1 SGDLS, CDR2 YYNGEE. V lost 0 bases to trimming and J lost 2 bases; unmatched junction nucleotides: 7. The CDR3 is 17 residues long. CDR3 sequence reads: CASSVAKLAANTGELFF. DNA for the CDR3: TGTGCCAGCAGCGTAGCTAAGCTAGCGGCAAACACCGGGGAGCTGTTTTTT.

This clone occurred once. The chain combines TRBV19 with TRBJ2-7; TRBD1 might be the D (5 bases). This CDR3 spans 14 amino acids. From germline, CDR1 is LNHDA and CDR2 SQIVND (reference sequence). The V end was cut by 3 bases, the J end by 4 bases, with 13 bases between. The CDR3 sequence is CASSIEPQGYEQYF. The CDR3 DNA follows: TGTGCCAGTAGTATTGAACCGCAGGGTTACGAGCAGTACTTC.

The chain couples TRBV13 to TRBJ2-4; the match to TRBD2 covers 11 bases. CDR1 is PRHDT and CDR2 is FYEKMQ in the germline V gene (reference sequence). This CDR3 comprises 13 residues. V trimming: 4 bases; J trimming: 10 bases; junction bases outside the gene matches: 3. Here the CDR3 DNA reads TGTGCCAGCAGCTCCGGGACTAGCGGAATTCAGTACTTC. It encodes CASSSGTSGIQYF.

The V and J genes are TRBV19 and TRBJ1-2; 9 bases are shared with TRBD1. The germline V gene encodes CDR1 LNHDA and CDR2 SQIVND (reference sequence). The CDR3 totals 16 residues. V lost 1 base and J lost 4; bases outside the gene matches: 7. CDR3 nucleotides: TGTGCCAGTAGTATAGTTCGGACAGGGGTGGCCTATGGCTACACCTTC. Residues: CASSIVRTGVAYGYTF.

This chain connects TRBV28 to TRBJ2-7; the match to TRBD2 covers 8 bases. The CDR3 length is 16 residues. CDR1 is MDHEN, CDR2 SYDVKM, per germline. J gave up 3 bases and V 6 bases, and 13 bases lay outside the gene matches. The CDR3 region is CASSPPREGRDYEQYF. The CDR3 region has the DNA TGTGCCAGCAGCCCCCCTCGGGAGGGCAGGGACTACGAGCAGTACTTC.

The V call is TRBV6-4, the J call TRBJ2-1, with 8 bases matching TRBD2. J gave up 10 bases and V 4 bases, and 12 bases lay outside the gene matches. The CDR3 is made up of 15 amino acids. Germline-derived CDR1 and CDR2 are MRHNA and SNTAGT. The CDR3 DNA reads as TGTGCCAGCAGTGCCGCCGAGAGCGGGAGCGCGGAGCAGTTCTTC. It is translated as CASSAAESGSAEQFF.

This clone is deemed medium-sized. The gene calls are TRBV27 and TRBJ2-7, with 7 bases aligning to TRBD1. Trimming at V came to 5 bases and at J to 2 bases, leaving 6 bases not matched to a gene. Germline CDR1 is MNHEY and CDR2 is SMNVEV (reference sequence). The CDR3 has 14 residues. The CDR3 DNA reads TGTGCCAGCAGTCTCGGACAGGATACCTACGAGCAGTACTTC. Its translation: CASSLGQDTYEQYF.

The gene calls are TRBV7-9 and TRBJ1-5, with a weak D call TRBD1 (6 bases). The CDR3 has 16 residues. CDR1 and CDR2 (germline): SEHNR, FQNEAQ (reference sequence). Deletions cut 1 base from V and 0 bases from J, with 10 bases between. The CDR3: CASSLGRQDSNQPQHF. CDR3 coding DNA: TGTGCCAGCAGCTTAGGACGACAGGATAGCAATCAGCCCCAGCATTTT. The full variable domain, in which reference TRBV7-9 and TRBJ1-5 provide the parts outside the CDR3, is DTGVSQNPRHKITKRGQNVTFRCDPISEHNRLYWYRQTLGQGPEFLTYFQNEAQLEKSRLLSDRFSAERPKGSFSTLEIQRTEQGDSAMYLCASSLGRQDSNQPQHFGDGTRLSIL.

This sequence joins TRBV13 and TRBJ1-1, with D unresolved. The V gene lost 5 bases and the J gene lost 3 bases, with 13 bases spanning the gap. This CDR3 comprises 14 residues. CDR1 is PRHDT and CDR2 is FYEKMQ in the germline V gene (reference sequence). CDR3: CASSPAGVDTEAFF. The CDR3 DNA reads as TGTGCCAGCAGCCCCGCCGGGGTGGACACTGAAGCTTTCTTT.

This clone was seen only once. The chain recombines TRBV14 with TRBJ2-5; D perhaps matches TRBD1 (5 bases). The V end was cut by 2 bases, the J end by 2 bases, with 12 bases between. Germline lookup yields CDR1 SGHDN and CDR2 FVKESK. The CDR3 is 15 amino acids. The CDR3 here is CASSQSPDSQETQYF. The CDR3 nucleotides are TGTGCCAGCAGCCAATCACCCGACAGTCAAGAGACCCAGTACTTC. Full variable domain (remainder filled in from reference TRBV14 and TRBJ2-5): EAGVTQFPSHSVIEKGQTVTLRCDPISGHDNLYWYRRVMGKEIKFLLHFVKESKQDESGMPNNRFLAERTGGTYSTLKVQPAELEDSGVYFCASSQSPDSQETQYFGPGTRLLVL.

This CDR3 reads CASSQGTGSLYEQYF. The CDR3 nucleotides are TGCGCCAGCAGCCAGGGGACAGGGAGCCTATACGAGCAGTACTTC. V is TRBV4-1 and J is TRBJ2-7; 9 positions agree with TRBD1. Trimming at V came to 3 bases and at J to 4 bases, leaving 7 bases not matched to a gene. CDR1 is MGHRA, CDR2 YSYEKL, per germline. The CDR3 runs to 15 residues.

This clone has a single count. The chain is built from TRBV19 and TRBJ2-1; D is possibly TRBD2 (5 bases). Between the trimmed V and J ends, which lost 7 bases and 0 bases, there was a span of 13 bases. The CDR3 consists of 15 residues. In germline, CDR1 is LNHDA, CDR2 SQIVND (reference sequence). This CDR3 reads CASNGGLDSYNEQFF. The CDR3 DNA reads TGTGCCAGTAACGGCGGGCTCGACTCCTACAATGAGCAGTTCTTC.

This chain uses TRBV2 with TRBJ1-1, with TRBD1 matching 7 bases. V trimming: 6 bases; J trimming: 5 bases; junction bases outside the gene matches: 0. CDR3 size: 11 residues. The germline V gene has CDR1 SNHLY and CDR2 FYNNEI. CDR3 DNA sequence: TGTGCCAGCAGCAGGGGGACTGAAGCTTTCTTT. This gives the protein CASSRGTEAFF.

This chain links TRBV19 with TRBJ1-1; 8 positions match TRBD1. Germline assignment: CDR1 LNHDA and CDR2 SQIVND (reference sequence). The CDR3 extends over 16 amino acids. The V segment lost 10 bases and the J segment 0 bases; nucleotides outside the gene matches: 13. The CDR3 coding sequence is TGTGCCACACGGACAGGGCTGAATCCAATGAACACTGAAGCTTTCTTT. The encoded protein is CATRTGLNPMNTEAFF.

CDR3 coding DNA: TGTGCCAGCAGTTTATCTATAGCCAAAAACATTCAGTACTTC. Encoded protein: CASSLSIAKNIQYF. V is TRBV28 and J is TRBJ2-4; D is undetermined. Germline-derived CDR1 and CDR2 are MDHEN and SYDVKM. The CDR3 spans 14 residues. Trimming took off 1 base at V and 0 bases at J, with 4 bases between the two ends.

V and J are TRBV14 and TRBJ1-6; D is unclear. Per germline, CDR1 SGHDN and CDR2 FVKESK. The V end lost 1 base, the J end lost 3 bases, and 13 bases lay between the germline ends. The CDR3 covers 17 residues. CDR3 in DNA: TGTGCCAGCAGCCAAGTCGAGAGCCATGACTATAATTCACCCCTCCACTTT. This sequence encodes CASSQVESHDYNSPLHF.